This TCR beta chain was obtained from a study of CD8 T cells in Susac syndrome. About the study: There were about 6 sequenced Susac syndrome patients with active disease and eight or nine in remission. At blood draw, Susac syndrome patients were therapy-naive, on corticosteroids, or on intravenous immunoglobulin alone.

RNA was extracted with the RNeasy kit, and a quantity of about 0.45 to 1 ug was reverse transcribed using random hexamers. Amplification of TCR beta CDR3 used immunoSEQ multiplex PCR across 54 Vbeta and 13 Jbeta. Each CDR3 protein is one row after TCRdb ran MiXCR on the immunoSEQ multiplex PCR reads. The sample has about 240,000 distinct CDR3 sequences, almost 97% seen once; the top ten hold 0.095% to 0.12%. The V end lost 8 bases, the J end lost 2 bases, and 18 bases lay between the germline ends. The CDR3 loop spans 15 amino acids. CDR1 SNHLY and CDR2 FYNNEI come from the germline V gene. Sequencing of TCR beta was performed on blood CD8+ and CD4+ T cells.

This chain links TRBV2 with TRBJ1-1, with a possible D match to TRBD1 (5 bases). The receptor was isolated from a human donor with Susac syndrome. Sequences were obtained from CD4+ T cells from PBMCs. The CDR3 sequence is CASCRGFLLNTEAFF. In DNA form, the CDR3 reads TGTGCCAGCTGTCGGGGGTTCCTTCTAAACACTGAAGCTTTCTTT. Combining the CDR3 with reference TRBV2 and TRBJ1-1 gives the whole variable domain EPEVTQTPSHQVTQMGQEVILRCVPISNHLYFYWYRQILGQKVEFLVSFYNNEISEKSEIFDDQFSVERPDGSNFTLKIRSTKLEDSAMYFCASCRGFLLNTEAFFGQGTRLTVV.